These 22 T cell receptor beta chains came from one sample sequenced in a study of T-cell reconstitution after alpha-beta-depleted transplantation in children. Unique molecular identifiers were built into the TCRbeta library. TCRdb redid the calling of the PCR reads with MiXCR, one entry per CDR3 protein. The repertoire includes hundreds of thousands of distinct CDR3 sequences, roughly 24% of them detected once, and about 2.5% sits in the top ten. The source material was PBMCs, sampled before TCRalphabeta/CD19-depleted stem cell transplant. These receptors all stem from a girl aged 2 to 9 with Fanconi anemia, due to receive a stem cell transplant.

This clonotype was observed a single time. CDR3 sequence (DNA): TGTGCCAGCAGCTTAGATCCAGCGGCGGATACGCAGTATTTT. Its translation: CASSLDPAADTQYF. V gene TRBV11-3 combines with J gene TRBJ2-3; TRBD2 is a possible D gene (5 bases). The V end lost 0 bases, the J end lost 6 bases, and 10 bases lay between the germline ends. CDR1 is SGHNT and CDR2 is YENEEA in the germline V gene. The CDR3 length is 14 residues.

This clonotype was observed a few times. The chain recombines TRBV5-1 with TRBJ2-7; 11 nucleotides match TRBD1. CDR3 length: 15 amino acids. V shed 1 base and J 7 bases; nucleotides not matched to a gene: 7. Germline V gives CDR1 SGHRS, CDR2 YFSETQ. CDR3 sequence reads: CASSLRGQGAWEQYF. The CDR3, as DNA: TGCGCCAGCAGCTTGCGTGGACAGGGGGCCTGGGAGCAGTACTTC.

V is TRBV20-1 and J is TRBJ2-3; TRBD2 matches at 12 bases. This CDR3 is 15 amino acids long. With 4 bases clipped from V and 5 bases from J, the junction kept 7 bases outside the gene matches. Germline V gene sequence: CDR1 DFQATT, CDR2 SNEGSKA (reference sequence). The CDR3 DNA reads as TGCAGTGCTAATCGACTAGCGGGGGTCGGAGATACGCAGTATTTT. Amino acid sequence: CSANRLAGVGDTQYF.

The V call is TRBV6-5, the J call TRBJ2-7; TRBD2 matches at 8 bases. V dropped 4 bases and J dropped 4; count of bases not matched to a gene: 12. CDR1 and CDR2 from the germline V gene are MNHEY and SVGAGI. The CDR3 length is 16 residues. CDR3 in DNA: TGTGCCAGCAGTTCAGCGGGAGATGGCACGAGATACGAGCAGTACTTC. Protein product: CASSSAGDGTRYEQYF.

The rearrangement uses TRBV20-1 and TRBJ2-7; TRBD1 is a possible D gene (5 bases). V dropped 4 bases and J dropped 7 bases, with 14 bases sitting between them. The CDR3 totals 12 residues. Per germline, CDR1 DFQATT and CDR2 SNEGSKA (reference sequence). The CDR3 DNA sequence: TGCAGTGCTATAAGACAGTTCGGGGAGCAGTACTTC. Translated, it gives CSAIRQFGEQYF.

This clonotype was detected ten times or more. This chain uses TRBV20-1 with TRBJ2-1, with D tentatively TRBD1 (6 bases). Looked up from germline, CDR1 is DFQATT and CDR2 is SNEGSKA (reference sequence). V shed 4 bases and J shed 6 bases, with 10 bases lying between them. The CDR3 is 12 residues long. CDR3 sequence reads: CSATRTANEQFF. In nucleotides, the CDR3 is TGCAGTGCTACCCGGACAGCCAATGAGCAGTTCTTC.

This clonotype was seen many times. The gene calls are TRBV29-1 and TRBJ2-1, with D possibly matching TRBD2 (7 bases). Germline V gene data show CDR1 as SQVTM and CDR2 as ANQGSEA. Trimming pared 3 bases from V and 5 bases from J, leaving 17 bases between. The CDR3 covers 15 residues. This CDR3 reads CSVDSRGGAHNEQFF. The DNA for the CDR3 is TGCAGCGTTGATTCTAGGGGGGGGGCCCACAATGAGCAGTTCTTC.

This clonotype was observed at least ten times. The chain links TRBV20-1 to TRBJ1-5; the D gene is possibly TRBD1 (5 bases). CDR3 length: 15 residues. From germline, CDR1 is DFQATT and CDR2 SNEGSKA (reference sequence). Trimming removed 0 bases at V and 0 bases at J, with 9 bases between. The CDR3 loop is CSAREQGYSNQPQHF. In DNA form, the CDR3 reads TGCAGTGCTAGAGAGCAGGGATATAGCAATCAGCCCCAGCATTTT.

This clonotype was seen more than once but under ten times. The CDR3 spells CSVGPGSNTEAFF. DNA of the CDR3: TGCAGCGTTGGGCCAGGGAGTAACACTGAAGCTTTCTTT. J is TRBJ1-1 and V is TRBV29-1; TRBD1 might be the D (5 bases). V lost 4 bases to trimming and J lost 2 bases, with 11 bases between them. Germline lookup yields CDR1 SQVTM and CDR2 ANQGSEA. The CDR3 covers 13 residues. The variable domain in full, completed from reference TRBV29-1 and TRBJ1-1, reads SAVISQKPSRDICQRGTSLTIQCQVDSQVTMMFWYRQQPGQSLTLIATANQGSEATYESGFVIDKFPISRPNLTFSTLTVSNMSPEDSSIYLCSVGPGSNTEAFFGQGTRLTVV.

The chain combines TRBV11-2 with TRBJ2-7, with D hard to call. The CDR3 loop spans 12 amino acids. V was pared by 8 bases and J by 2 bases, with 10 bases between. Germline lookup yields CDR1 SGHAT and CDR2 FQNNGV. The CDR3 loop reads CASQEQAYEQYF. The CDR3 nucleotides read TGTGCCAGCCAGGAGCAAGCCTACGAGCAGTACTTC.

J is TRBJ2-7 and V is TRBV6-5; D not certain. This CDR3 is built from 17 residues. V dropped 0 bases and J dropped 5 bases, with 20 bases sitting between them. The germline gives CDR1 MNHEY, CDR2 SVGAGI. CDR3 in amino acids: CASSYSTRVTPRHEQYF. The DNA of the CDR3 is TGTGCCAGCAGTTACTCGACACGGGTGACGCCACGCCACGAGCAGTACTTC.

This clonotype was recorded at least ten times. V is TRBV20-1 and J is TRBJ2-5; 8 nucleotides align to TRBD1. The germline V gene encodes CDR1 DFQATT and CDR2 SNEGSKA (reference sequence). J lost 5 bases, V lost 5 bases, and 7 bases had no gene match. This CDR3 contains 13 residues. CDR3 amino acids: CSASSGGWETQYF. In nucleotides, the CDR3 is TGCAGTGCTTCCTCAGGGGGCTGGGAGACCCAGTACTTC.

This clonotype has at least ten counts. The V and J genes are TRBV7-9 and TRBJ2-7; a weak D match, TRBD2 (6 bases). Trimming took 1 base from V and 0 from J, leaving 13 bases between them. Germline values: CDR1 SEHNR, CDR2 FQNEAQ (reference sequence). This CDR3 has 16 amino acids. CDR3 in DNA: TGTGCCAGCAGCTTAGAGGGTAGCGGAGACTCCTACGAGCAGTACTTC. Its translation: CASSLEGSGDSYEQYF.

The table lists this clonotype with many counts. The chain carries TRBV7-3 and TRBJ1-2, with a weak D call TRBD1 (6 bases). Trimming took 5 bases from V and 8 from J, leaving 18 bases between them. CDR1 and CDR2 from the germline V gene are SGHTA and FQGTGA. This CDR3 region has 14 residues. CDR3 sequence: CASSPDGGGAGYTF. In DNA, the CDR3 is TGTGCCAGCAGCCCCGACGGAGGGGGTGCCGGCTACACCTTC.

This clonotype showed up just a few times. V is TRBV24-1 and J is TRBJ2-3; 10 nucleotides agree with TRBD1. The CDR3 has 16 residues. Germline V gene lookup returns CDR1 KGHDR and CDR2 SFDVKD. Trimming at V came to 12 bases and at J to 0 bases, leaving 11 bases not matched to a gene. The chain's CDR3 is CAATGQGISSTDTQYF. The CDR3, as DNA: TGTGCCGCAACGGGACAGGGGATATCTAGCACAGATACGCAGTATTTT.

This clonotype has at least ten counts. J is TRBJ2-1 and V is TRBV6-5, with 7 nucleotides matching TRBD2. Trimming at V came to 4 bases and at J to 5 bases, leaving 8 bases not matched to a gene. Germline V lookup: CDR1 MNHEY, CDR2 SVGAGI. This CDR3 region has 15 residues. As DNA, the CDR3 is TGTGCCAGCAGTTCTTACTATAGCGGGCACAATGAGCAGTTCTTC. It specifies CASSSYYSGHNEQFF.

This chain uses TRBV19 with TRBJ2-1; 10 nucleotides agree with TRBD1. This CDR3 is built from 15 residues. CDR1 is LNHDA and CDR2 is SQIVND in the germline V gene (reference sequence). Trimming removed 9 bases from V and 9 bases from J; junction bases left unmatched: 14. The CDR3 bases are TGTGCCAGCCAGCCGGGACAGGGGAGACGCGGTGAGCAGTTCTTC. Translating gives CASQPGQGRRGEQFF.

This clonotype was detected many times. V usage is TRBV7-3 and J usage is TRBJ2-1; D is perhaps TRBD1 or TRBD2 (6 bases each). There are 13 residues in the CDR3. Germline V gene lookup returns CDR1 SGHTA and CDR2 FQGTGA. V was clipped by 3 bases and J by 9 bases, with 12 bases between them. The CDR3 sequence: CASSLSGEAEQFF. CDR3 nucleotides: TGTGCCAGCAGCTTGTCAGGGGAGGCTGAGCAGTTCTTC.

This chain links TRBV20-1 with TRBJ2-7; 7 nucleotides align to TRBD1. This CDR3 contains 14 residues. J was trimmed by 5 bases and V by 0 bases; bases with no gene match: 7. Germline loops: CDR1 DFQATT, CDR2 SNEGSKA (reference sequence). Written as DNA, the CDR3 is TGCAGTGCTAGAGACCCTGACAGGGCTCACGAGCAGTACTTC. This codes for CSARDPDRAHEQYF.

The chain has TRBV29-1 and TRBJ2-5; D may correspond to TRBD1 or TRBD2 (5 bases each). Trimming cost V 2 bases and J 5 bases, with 15 bases left between them. CDR1 and CDR2 (germline): SQVTM, ANQGSEA. CDR3 size: 14 residues. The CDR3 loop reads CSVELQASGETQYF. Here the CDR3 DNA reads TGCAGCGTTGAACTACAGGCCTCGGGGGAGACCCAGTACTTC.

Regarding this clonotype: Given a much more abundant clone one base away, this may be a read error. Here the CDR3 omits its conserved ending phenylalanine or tryptophan, so a read error is the likely source. The V and J genes are TRBV20-1 and TRBJ2-1, with 13 bases that match TRBD2. Looked up from germline, CDR1 is DFQATT and CDR2 is SNEGSKA (reference sequence). Unmatched junction bases numbered 4, after V lost 2 bases and J lost 6 bases. The CDR3 contains 15 residues. This chain's CDR3 is CSARSTSGGANEQFL. DNA for the CDR3: TGCAGTGCTAGATCAACTAGCGGGGGGGCCAATGAGCAGTTCCTC.

The CDR3 sequence is CASSPLSYEQYF. CDR3 DNA sequence: TGTGCCAGCAGCCCCCTGTCCTACGAGCAGTACTTC. The chain carries TRBV21-1 and TRBJ2-7; the D segment call TRBD1 is taken from the table without a DNA check. TRBV21-1 is shown as a pseudogene. The CDR3 loop spans 12 amino acids.